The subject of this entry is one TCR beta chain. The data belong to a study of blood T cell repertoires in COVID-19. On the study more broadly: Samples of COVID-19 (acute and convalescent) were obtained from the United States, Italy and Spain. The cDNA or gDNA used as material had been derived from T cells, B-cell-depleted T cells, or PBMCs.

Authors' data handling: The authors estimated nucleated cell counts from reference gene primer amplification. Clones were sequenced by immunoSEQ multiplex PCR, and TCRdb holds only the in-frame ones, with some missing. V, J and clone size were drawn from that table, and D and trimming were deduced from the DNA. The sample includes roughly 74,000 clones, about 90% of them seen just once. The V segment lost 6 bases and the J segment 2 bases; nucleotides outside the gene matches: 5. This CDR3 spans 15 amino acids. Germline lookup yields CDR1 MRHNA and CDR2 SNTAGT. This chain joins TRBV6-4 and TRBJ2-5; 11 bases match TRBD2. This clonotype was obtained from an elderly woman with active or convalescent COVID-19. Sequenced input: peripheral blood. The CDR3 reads CASSVGTSGQETQYF. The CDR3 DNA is TGTGCCAGCAGCGTTGGGACTAGCGGACAAGAGACCCAGTACTTC.